The 24 T cell receptor beta chains below come from one sample, sequenced in a study of T cell clones after liver transplantation. Clones were sequenced by immunoSEQ multiplex PCR, and TCRdb holds only the in-frame ones, with some missing. The sample carries 45,000 to 60,000 clones, roughly nine tenths recorded once. The sequenced sample was CD8+ T cells from blood, obtained 12 months after liver transplant. The receptors were sampled from a human patient who received a liver transplant. Some T cells may be provided by the graft donor.

J is TRBJ1-1 and V is TRBV5-4; 8 bases agree with TRBD1. The CDR3 is made up of 14 amino acids. Trimming at V came to 4 bases and at J to 4 bases, leaving 6 bases not matched to a gene. Per germline, CDR1 SGHNT and CDR2 YYREEE (reference sequence). CDR3 nucleotide sequence: TGTGCCAGCAGCACGGGGACAGGTCTCACTGAAGCTTTCTTT. This gives the protein CASSTGTGLTEAFF.

The chain employs TRBV6-5 and TRBJ2-1, with 8 bases fitting TRBD2. Trimming took 6 bases from V and 6 from J; bases not matched to a gene: 10. The CDR3 runs to 15 residues. Germline CDR1 reads MNHEY; CDR2 reads SVGAGI. This CDR3 reads CASSPISGIINEQFF. In DNA form, the CDR3 reads TGTGCCAGCAGCCCGATTAGCGGGATTATCAATGAGCAGTTCTTC.

The chain couples TRBV30 to TRBJ2-1, with 8 bases that match TRBD2. The germline V gene has CDR1 GTSNPN and CDR2 SVGIG (reference sequence). V dropped 1 base and J dropped 7; count of bases not matched to a gene: 6. This CDR3 comprises 14 residues. The DNA of the CDR3 is TGTGCCTGGAGTGCGGTTGGCGGGAGGAATGAGCAGTTCTTC. It specifies CAWSAVGGRNEQFF. Full variable domain (remainder filled in from reference TRBV30 and TRBJ2-1): SQTIHQWPATLVQPVGSPLSLECTVEGTSNPNLYWYRQAAGRGLQLLFYSVGIGQISSEVPQNLSASRPQDRQFILSSKKLLLSDSGFYLCAWSAVGGRNEQFFGPGTRLTVL.

The chain carries TRBV27 and TRBJ1-5, with a possible D match to TRBD1 (6 bases). V was cut by 2 bases and J by 0 bases, with 11 bases left in between. This CDR3 spans 16 amino acids. In germline, CDR1 is MNHEY, CDR2 SMNVEV (reference sequence). CDR3 region: CASSLDRRYSNQPQHF. CDR3 in DNA: TGTGCCAGCAGTTTAGACAGGCGTTATAGCAATCAGCCCCAGCATTTT.

This clone was counted a single time. V is TRBV14 and J is TRBJ2-3, with a weak D call TRBD1 (6 bases). The CDR3 spans 12 residues. Germline V gives CDR1 SGHDN, CDR2 FVKESK. V lost 3 bases and J 13 bases, leaving 14 bases between the germline ends. As DNA, the CDR3 is TGTGCCAGCAGCCACACCGGGACACCTGAGTATTTT. Amino acids: CASSHTGTPEYF.

V is TRBV13 and J is TRBJ2-7, with 8 bases identical to TRBD2. In germline, CDR1 is PRHDT, CDR2 FYEKMQ (reference sequence). The CDR3 spans 15 residues. The junction had 8 bases not matched to a gene; V was cut back by 2 bases and J by 5 bases. Here the CDR3 reads CASSLYGTRGHEQYF. The CDR3 nucleotides are TGTGCCAGCAGCTTATACGGGACTAGAGGCCACGAGCAGTACTTC.

This chain links TRBV4-1 with TRBJ2-7; either TRBD1 or TRBD2 may supply D (5 bases each). Germline CDR1 and CDR2: MGHRA and YSYEKL. The CDR3 totals 15 residues. Deletions cut 4 bases from V and 6 bases from J, with 19 bases between. The CDR3 nucleotides read TGCGCCAGCAGCCCGTCCCCTCGGGGCCCCGCCGAGCAGTACTTC. This encodes CASSPSPRGPAEQYF.

The chain couples TRBV7-9 to TRBJ2-7; unclear D gene. V lost 5 bases, J lost 5 bases, and 22 bases lay in between. Germline V gene data show CDR1 as SEHNR and CDR2 as FQNEAQ (reference sequence). The CDR3 consists of 16 residues. DNA of the CDR3: TGTGCCAGCAGCCCTAAAGGCCCGACCCCTTACCACGAGCAGTACTTC. It translates to CASSPKGPTPYHEQYF.

V gene TRBV27 combines with J gene TRBJ1-2, with D unresolved. Germline CDR1 is MNHEY and CDR2 is SMNVEV (reference sequence). The germline V and J ends were trimmed by 0 bases and 6 bases, with 14 bases remaining between them. The CDR3 is made up of 15 amino acids. The CDR3 DNA follows: TGTGCCAGCAGTTTATCGATAACCGCTGGGGATGGCTACACCTTC. Translating it yields CASSLSITAGDGYTF.

V is TRBV14 and J is TRBJ2-3, with D perhaps given as TRBD1 or TRBD2 (5 bases each). Germline V gene data show CDR1 as SGHDN and CDR2 as FVKESK. There are 15 residues in the CDR3. V was cut by 3 bases and J by 4 bases, with 14 bases left in between. The CDR3: CASSHNPGQPDTQYF. The CDR3 DNA follows: TGTGCCAGCAGCCACAACCCGGGGCAACCAGATACGCAGTATTTT.

The chain has TRBV7-9 and TRBJ2-7, with 7 bases identical to TRBD1. Trimming at V came to 5 bases and at J to 4 bases, leaving 17 bases not matched to a gene. Germline V gene sequence: CDR1 SEHNR, CDR2 FQNEAQ (reference sequence). The length of the CDR3 is 17 residues. The CDR3 DNA is TGTGCCAGCAGCCGTAACGCCTACAGGGGCCTAACTTACGAGCAGTACTTC. Translation: CASSRNAYRGLTYEQYF. Together with reference TRBV7-9 and TRBJ2-7, the CDR3 gives the full variable domain: DTGVSQNPRHKITKRGQNVTFRCDPISEHNRLYWYRQTLGQGPEFLTYFQNEAQLEKSRLLSDRFSAERPKGSFSTLEIQRTEQGDSAMYLCASSRNAYRGLTYEQYFGPGTRLTVT.

V and J are TRBV2 and TRBJ2-7, with 10 bases aligning to TRBD2. V was pared by 1 base and J by 1 base, with 13 bases of the junction left unmatched. CDR1 is SNHLY and CDR2 is FYNNEI in the germline V gene. CDR3 length equals 19 residues. The CDR3 nucleotides are TGTGCCAGCAGTGAAGAGGGGCGCCCGACTAGCGGGTCTTCCTACGAGCAGTACTTC. It codes for CASSEEGRPTSGSSYEQYF.

This chain joins TRBV7-9 and TRBJ1-2; 9 bases align to TRBD1. Germline V lookup: CDR1 SEHNR, CDR2 FQNEAQ (reference sequence). V was clipped by 5 bases and J by 4 bases; unmatched bases: 11. The CDR3 runs to 16 residues. The DNA of the CDR3 is TGTGCCAGCAGCCGCCGGGACAGGGAGGACCTCTATGGCTACACCTTC. This sequence encodes CASSRRDREDLYGYTF.

The chain employs TRBV6-5 and TRBJ1-4; no reliable D call. Germline CDR1 MNHEY, CDR2 SVGAGI. V gave up 2 bases and J gave up 8 bases, with 12 bases separating them. The CDR3 is made up of 14 amino acids. The CDR3 here is CASSYAAGGEKLFF. In DNA form, the CDR3 reads TGTGCCAGCAGTTACGCGGCGGGCGGCGAAAAACTGTTTTTT.

This clone was seen a handful of times. The chain links TRBV5-4 to TRBJ2-3; TRBD2 matches at 7 bases. The ends lost 0 bases at V and 4 bases at J; junction bases unmatched: 2. CDR1 is SGHNT and CDR2 is YYREEE in the germline V gene (reference sequence). The CDR3 length is 14 residues. The CDR3 here is CASSLERDADTQYF. The CDR3, as DNA: TGTGCCAGCAGCTTGGAGCGGGACGCAGATACGCAGTATTTT.

The genes are TRBV6-5 and TRBJ1-1, with a possible D match to TRBD1 (5 bases). The CDR3 runs 14 residues. The V end was cut by 2 bases, the J end by 3 bases, with 10 bases between. CDR1 is MNHEY and CDR2 is SVGAGI in the germline V gene. CDR3 amino acids: CASSYGGGYTEAFF. The CDR3 DNA follows: TGTGCCAGCAGTTACGGGGGAGGGTACACTGAAGCTTTCTTT.

The chain employs TRBV10-3 and TRBJ2-1, with 11 bases identical to TRBD2. V lost 1 base to trimming and J lost 6 bases; unmatched junction nucleotides: 11. Germline V gene data show CDR1 as ENHRY and CDR2 as SYGVKD. This CDR3 spans 18 amino acids. The CDR3 DNA follows: TGTGCCATCAGTGAGTACATCACCGGGACTAGCGGTCCCAATGAGCAGTTCTTC. As protein: CAISEYITGTSGPNEQFF.

This clone has only one observation. An end of the junction differs from the germline gene, which may be a read error. This chain links TRBV6-6 with TRBJ1-5; D is unclear. This CDR3 is 13 amino acids long. Germline CDR1 and CDR2: MNHNY and SVGAGI (reference sequence). The CDR3 here is CAGSQFSNQPQHF. In DNA form, the CDR3 reads TGTGCCGGCAGTCAGTTTTCAAATCAGCCCCAGCATTTT.

CDR3 bases: TGTGCCAGTAGTCCGGGACAGGGGGACTACGAGCAGTACTTC. Translating gives CASSPGQGDYEQYF. The chain combines TRBV19 with TRBJ2-7, with 11 nucleotides matching TRBD1. This CDR3 spans 14 amino acids. The germline CDR1 and CDR2 sequences are LNHDA and SQIVND (reference sequence). V dropped 5 bases and J dropped 3; count of bases not matched to a gene: 3.

This CDR3 reads CASSSRSTADTQYF. The CDR3 DNA reads TGTGCCAGCAGTTCCAGGTCTACGGCGGATACGCAGTATTTT. V usage is TRBV27 and J usage is TRBJ2-3; no clear D gene. The CDR3 is made up of 14 amino acids. Germline V lookup: CDR1 MNHEY, CDR2 SMNVEV (reference sequence). The V gene lost 4 bases and the J gene lost 6 bases, with 14 bases spanning the gap.

The chain has TRBV4-1 and TRBJ2-2; D not certain. Germline CDR1 is MGHRA and CDR2 is YSYEKL. V was clipped by 1 base and J by 2 bases, with 2 bases between them. The CDR3 length is 13 residues. The CDR3 DNA reads TGCGCCAGCAGCCAAGGCAACACCGGGGAGCTGTTTTTT. Translation gives CASSQGNTGELFF.

J is TRBJ2-7 and V is TRBV5-8, with TRBD2 matching over 8 bases. Germline-derived CDR1 and CDR2 are SGHTS and YDEGEE. The junction had 14 bases not matched to a gene; V was cut back by 2 bases and J by 4 bases. CDR3 length equals 17 residues. The CDR3 DNA reads as TGTGCCAGCAGCTTCCTCCTTCTGACTAGCGCGACTTACGAGCAGTACTTC. Translating it yields CASSFLLLTSATYEQYF.

The CDR3 spells CSVERGGTEAFF. The CDR3 DNA is TGCAGCGTTGAACGGGGGGGCACTGAAGCTTTCTTT. The J gene is TRBJ1-1, the V gene TRBV29-1; D may be TRBD1 (5 bases). The germline gives CDR1 SQVTM, CDR2 ANQGSEA. This CDR3 has 12 amino acids. The V gene lost 2 bases and the J gene lost 4 bases, with 8 bases spanning the gap.

The chain employs TRBV29-1 and TRBJ2-1; 9 nucleotides match TRBD1. The germline gives CDR1 SQVTM, CDR2 ANQGSEA. The V segment lost 4 bases and the J segment 4 bases; nucleotides outside the gene matches: 2. This CDR3 comprises 13 residues. CDR3 sequence: CSVGGTGYNEQFF. As DNA, the CDR3 is TGCAGCGTTGGGGGGACAGGGTACAATGAGCAGTTCTTC.